This T cell receptor beta chain was recovered during a study of Graves' ophthalmopathy and Graves' hyperthyroidism. Findings and caveats of the study: Most thyroid clonotypes with frequency above 0.001 were detected in blood too.

On this clonotype itself: Its antigen remains unknown.

Hyperthyroidism patients had new diagnoses, durations under 2 months, and ages of 18 to 65. The ends were cut back, 4 bases at V and 8 bases at J, with 12 bases in the middle. This CDR3 is 13 amino acids long. Germline CDR1 and CDR2: SNHLY and FYNNEI. As the template, RNA transcripts were used to amplify TCR beta CDR3 regions. The authors performed first-round RT-PCR with HTBI primers and then a second-round multiplex PCR. TCRdb fed the multiplex PCR reads into MiXCR, producing one record per CDR3 protein. The sample includes some 1.1 million distinct CDR3 sequences, about 35% of them seen just once. The chain employs TRBV2 and TRBJ1-5; D gene uncertain. This TCR derives from an adult man with Graves' hyperthyroidism. Sequencing was done on a sample of peripheral blood or thyroid tissue (not recorded which). For the CDR3, the DNA is TGTGCCAGCAGTGCGGGTTCATTAAAGCCCCAGCATTTT. Its translation is CASSAGSLKPQHF.